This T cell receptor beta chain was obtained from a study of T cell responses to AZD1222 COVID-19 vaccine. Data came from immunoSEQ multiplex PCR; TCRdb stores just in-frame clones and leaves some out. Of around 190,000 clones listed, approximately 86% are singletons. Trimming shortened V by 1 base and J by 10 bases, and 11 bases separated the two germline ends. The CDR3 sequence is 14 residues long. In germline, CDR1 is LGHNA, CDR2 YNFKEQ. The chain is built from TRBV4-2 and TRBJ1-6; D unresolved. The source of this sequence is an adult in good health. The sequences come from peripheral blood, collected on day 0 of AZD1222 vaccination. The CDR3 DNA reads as TGTGCCAGCAGCCAAGTCTCTCCGGGGTCACCCCTCCACTTT. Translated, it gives CASSQVSPGSPLHF.